This T cell receptor (beta chain) was identified in a study of T cells in tumors after PD-1 blockade. Study context: A subset received ongoing vismodegib 150 mg daily alongside anti-PD-1 therapy. Mean per tumor sample: around 26,000 templates (about 550-100,000), around 6,000 unique clonotypes.

Treatment was either pembrolizumab 200 mg every 3 weeks or cemiplimab 350 mg every 2 weeks. About this clone: No antigen is known for it.

Study-wide findings and caveats: In squamous cell carcinoma, roughly 50% of expanded exhausted clones were novel.

The CDR3 has 15 residues. J lost 7 bases, V lost 3 bases, and 8 bases had no gene match. Germline loops: CDR1 LGHDT, CDR2 YNNKEL (reference sequence). Clones were sequenced by immunoSEQ multiplex PCR, and TCRdb holds only the in-frame ones, with some missing. The data contain about 4,000 clones, about three fifths of them singletons. The genes are TRBV3-1 (or the pseudogene TRBV3-2) and TRBJ1-2; 10 positions match TRBD1. This receptor was identified in a human donor with cutaneous squamous cell carcinoma. The input for sequencing was tumor tissue, taken after anti-PD-1 treatment. The CDR3 bases are TGTGCCAGCAGCCAGCAAACCGGGACAGGGGCTGGCTACACCTTC. Residues: CASSQQTGTGAGYTF.